One sample yielded the 23 T cell receptor beta chains listed below, sequenced in a study of identical twins. TCRdb re-called the 5' RACE reads with MiXCR, one entry per CDR3 protein. The sample comprises 600,000 to 700,000 distinct CDR3 sequences, 21% of which are singletons, and about 4.5% rests with the top ten. These same data were also listed under a study on T cells expressing NK-cell markers.

The material sequenced was PBMCs. The receptors shown here come from a woman between 18 and 29 years old in good health.

In this sample, this clonotype turned up a few times. The chain carries TRBV20-1 and TRBJ1-2; possible D gene TRBD1, 6 bases. The germline V and J ends were trimmed by 3 bases and 4 bases, with 9 bases remaining between them. From germline, CDR1 is DFQATT and CDR2 SNEGSKA (reference sequence). The CDR3 length is 12 residues. This CDR3 reads CSASGTTYGYTF. CDR3 DNA: TGCAGTGCTAGTGGGACAACCTATGGCTACACCTTC.

In its sample, this clonotype was seen a few times. This chain connects TRBV15 to TRBJ2-2, with unresolved D. Trimming stripped 3 bases from V and 0 bases from J, with 8 bases between. The CDR3 covers 15 residues. The germline V gene has CDR1 LNHNV and CDR2 YYDKDF (reference sequence). The CDR3 sequence: CATSRVSPNTGELFF. The CDR3 DNA sequence: TGTGCCACCAGCAGGGTCTCCCCGAACACCGGGGAGCTGTTTTTT.

This clonotype was seen more than once but under ten times. The chain recombines TRBV6-1 with TRBJ2-2; D not resolved. The V and J ends lost 6 bases and 0 bases respectively, with 11 bases between them. CDR1 is MNHNS and CDR2 is SASEGT in the germline V gene. There are 15 residues in the CDR3. The CDR3 nucleotides are TGTGCCAGCAGCTTTGGATACGCGAACACCGGGGAGCTGTTTTTT. This gives the protein CASSFGYANTGELFF.

The CDR3 coding sequence is TGTGCCAGCAGCTCCAGAGCCTCCGGCGAGCAGTACTTC. It is translated as CASSSRASGEQYF. The chain links TRBV6-1 to TRBJ2-7; D gene ambiguous. Germline V CDR1 and CDR2: MNHNS, SASEGT. Trimming shortened V by 6 bases and J by 6 bases, and 15 bases separated the two germline ends. The CDR3 sequence is 13 residues long.

The chain carries TRBV20-1 and TRBJ2-1, with 11 bases matching TRBD2. CDR1 is DFQATT and CDR2 is SNEGSKA in the germline V gene (reference sequence). This CDR3 has 17 amino acids. J lost 4 bases, V lost 3 bases, and 11 bases had no gene match. The CDR3 bases are TGCAGTGCTAGTCCTCTCCCACTAGCGGGAGAGTACAATGAGCAGTTCTTC. This encodes CSASPLPLAGEYNEQFF.

The genes are TRBV20-1 and TRBJ2-3, with 7 bases lining up with TRBD2. Germline assignment: CDR1 DFQATT and CDR2 SNEGSKA (reference sequence). The CDR3 length is 15 residues. The trim removed 1 base at V and 3 bases at J, leaving 7 bases unmatched. CDR3: CSARVPVRGTDTQYF. DNA of the CDR3: TGCAGTGCTAGAGTACCAGTGCGGGGGACAGATACGCAGTATTTT.

There are a few counts of this clonotype. The chain couples TRBV5-1 to TRBJ1-1; D is undetermined. V dropped 4 bases and J dropped 3 bases, with 7 bases sitting between them. Germline CDR1 is SGHRS and CDR2 is YFSETQ. This CDR3 region has 12 residues. The CDR3 is CASSGGDTEAFF. Written as DNA, the CDR3 is TGCGCCAGCAGCGGTGGGGACACTGAAGCTTTCTTT.

The table lists this clonotype with many counts. The CDR3 region is CASNPTGAPGYGYTF. The CDR3 region has the DNA TGTGCCAGCAATCCGACAGGGGCTCCGGGCTATGGCTACACCTTC. The chain is built from TRBV6-2 or TRBV6-3 and TRBJ1-2; TRBD1 matches at 8 bases. CDR3 length equals 15 residues. Germline CDR1 is MNHEY and CDR2 is SVGEGT. The ends lost 7 bases at V and 4 bases at J; junction bases unmatched: 11.

As DNA, the CDR3 is TGTGCCAGCAGCTTTCGGGGGAACACCGGGGAGCTGTTTTTT. Protein sequence: CASSFRGNTGELFF. The chain uses TRBV5-5 and TRBJ2-2; TRBD2 is a possible D gene (5 bases). The ends were cut back, 2 bases at V and 1 base at J, with 6 bases in the middle. The CDR3 is made up of 14 amino acids. Germline V gives CDR1 SGHKS, CDR2 YYEKEE (reference sequence).

This clonotype was detected only a few times. The V gene is TRBV2, the J gene TRBJ2-3, with D uncertain. CDR1 and CDR2 (germline): SNHLY, FYNNEI. The germline V and J ends were trimmed by 1 base and 4 bases, with 6 bases remaining between them. This CDR3 comprises 13 residues. The CDR3 nucleotides read TGTGCCAGCAGTGAAGAGATGGCAGATACGCAGTATTTT. It is translated as CASSEEMADTQYF.

This clonotype came up many times. The chain joins TRBV12-3 or TRBV12-4 to TRBJ1-2; no clear D. V lost 4 bases and J 4 bases, leaving 16 bases between the germline ends. CDR3 length equals 15 residues. DNA for the CDR3: TGTGCCAGCAGTTACCTACACGCTTTAACCTATGGCTACACCTTC. Translation gives CASSYLHALTYGYTF.

The chain carries TRBV15 and TRBJ2-3; weak D call: TRBD2 (5 bases). V was cut by 0 bases and J by 4 bases, with 11 bases left in between. Germline CDR1 LNHNV, CDR2 YYDKDF (reference sequence). CDR3 length: 15 amino acids. Here the CDR3 reads CATSRDKTGSDTQYF. CDR3 bases: TGTGCCACCAGCAGAGATAAGACGGGGTCAGATACGCAGTATTTT.

There are a few counts of this clonotype. The chain employs TRBV29-1 and TRBJ1-1; no definite D call. CDR1 SQVTM and CDR2 ANQGSEA come from the germline V gene. Trimming took off 2 bases at V and 1 base at J, with 14 bases between the two ends. The CDR3 covers 15 residues. CDR3: CSVELLGTKNTEAFF. For the CDR3, the DNA is TGCAGCGTTGAACTGTTAGGTACAAAGAACACTGAAGCTTTCTTT.

This chain links TRBV12-3 or TRBV12-4 with TRBJ1-2; no clear D gene. CDR3 length equals 11 residues. V was clipped by 10 bases and J by 8 bases, with 14 bases between them. The CDR3 region has the DNA TGTGCCACCTTAGCCGGGAGAGGCTACACCTTC. It translates to CATLAGRGYTF.

V is TRBV5-1 and J is TRBJ2-5; D gene unclear. The CDR3 is 14 residues long. V lost 4 bases to trimming and J lost 4 bases, with 14 bases between them. The germline CDR1 and CDR2 sequences are SGHRS and YFSETQ. The CDR3 spells CASSPWGSRETQYF. The CDR3, as DNA: TGCGCCAGCAGCCCCTGGGGAAGCCGAGAGACCCAGTACTTC. Complete variable domain (other parts from reference TRBV5-1 and TRBJ2-5): KAGVTQTPRYLIKTRGQQVTLSCSPISGHRSVSWYQQTPGQGLQFLFEYFSETQRNKGNFPGRFSGRQFSNSRSEMNVSTLELGDSALYLCASSPWGSRETQYFGPGTRLLVL.

In its sample, this clonotype was seen many times. The gene calls are TRBV12-3 or TRBV12-4 and TRBJ1-5; the D is unclear. CDR3 size: 12 residues. V lost 5 bases to trimming and J lost 9 bases, with 11 bases between them. The CDR3 spells CASSVHLGPQHF. CDR3 DNA sequence: TGTGCCAGCAGTGTCCATTTGGGGCCCCAGCATTTT.

To note about this clonotype: It may be a read error: a sequence one base away is much more abundant. The rearrangement joins TRBV27 to TRBJ2-7; unclear D gene. Germline CDR1 and CDR2: MNHEY and SMNVEV (reference sequence). The V gene lost 3 bases and the J gene lost 6 bases, with 6 bases spanning the gap. This CDR3 has 11 residues. The CDR3 spells CASSFGIEQYF. The CDR3 DNA sequence: TGTGCCAGCAGTTTTGGGATCGAGCAGTACTTC.

This clonotype was seen only a few times. The genes are TRBV6-1 and TRBJ1-5; no firm D call. Trimming pared 10 bases from V and 3 bases from J, leaving 16 bases between. There are 14 residues in the CDR3. Germline V gives CDR1 MNHNS, CDR2 SASEGT. CDR3 sequence (DNA): TGTGCCACCAGCCGCGAGGGCCTCAATCAGCCCCAGCATTTT. It codes for CATSREGLNQPQHF.

The genes are TRBV5-5 and TRBJ2-3; weak D call: TRBD2 (5 bases). The CDR3 sequence is 15 residues long. Germline V lookup: CDR1 SGHKS, CDR2 YYEKEE (reference sequence). The ends were cut back, 0 bases at V and 3 bases at J, with 11 bases in the middle. The CDR3 loop is CASSLVRDRTDTQYF. CDR3 in DNA: TGTGCCAGCAGCTTGGTACGGGATAGGACAGATACGCAGTATTTT.

This clonotype was seen more than once but under ten times. V usage is TRBV9 and J usage is TRBJ2-1; D not resolved. The V and J ends lost 3 bases and 9 bases respectively, with 16 bases between them. This CDR3 region has 14 residues. Germline CDR1 reads SGDLS; CDR2 reads YYNGEE. CDR3 loop: CASSASNSGGEQFF. Written as DNA, the CDR3 is TGTGCCAGCAGCGCCTCCAATTCGGGTGGTGAGCAGTTCTTC.

The V gene is TRBV29-1, the J gene TRBJ2-3; no firm D call. The CDR3 contains 16 residues. CDR1 and CDR2 (germline): SQVTM, ANQGSEA. Trimming took 8 bases from V and 2 from J, leaving 23 bases between them. CDR3 DNA sequence: TGCAGCTTGGGTGATCCCACCTACATCCTCACAGATACGCAGTATTTT. Amino acids: CSLGDPTYILTDTQYF.

There are a few counts of this clonotype. Germline and junction disagree at one end, which may indicate a read error. The chain recombines TRBV4-1 with TRBJ1-6, with a weak D call TRBD1 (6 bases). This CDR3 has 15 amino acids. CDR1 and CDR2 (germline): MGHRA, YSYEKL. The CDR3 DNA sequence: TGCGCCAGCAGCCAAGAAAACAGGGATAAGTCACCCCTCCACTTT. This gives the protein CASSQENRDKSPLHF.

This clonotype was seen a handful of times. The V call is TRBV5-1, the J call TRBJ2-5, with D tentatively TRBD1 (6 bases). Germline-derived CDR1 and CDR2 are SGHRS and YFSETQ. Between the trimmed V and J ends, which lost 2 bases and 5 bases, there was a span of 16 bases. The CDR3 length is 15 residues. This CDR3 reads CASSLTTQGWETQYF. The CDR3 bases are TGCGCCAGCAGCTTAACTACACAGGGTTGGGAGACCCAGTACTTC.